One sample yielded the 8 T cell receptor beta chains listed below, sequenced in a study of blood T cells in healthy people across ages (dated by TCRdb to about 2015). Libraries came from 5' RACE. Sequencing used an Illumina HiSeq 2500. The second PCR ran for roughly 7 to 11 cycles and used a J-beta primer mix along with a sample-barcoded 5' primer. TCRdb handled the public reads itself, with Q25 trimming in fastp and clone calling in MiXCR, and kept productive beta chains. Every distinct CDR3 protein forms one entry, paired with its most common genes and DNA. This sample has about 670,000 distinct CDR3 sequences in its table, and about 51% of those were observed once. The leading ten clones occupy 13% of the sample. The sequencing sample was made of blood. The receptors stem from a woman older than 75 in good health.

This clonotype was counted ten times or more. The J gene is TRBJ2-5, the V gene TRBV6-6; TRBD1 might be the D (5 bases). This CDR3 is built from 13 residues. Germline V gives CDR1 MNHNY, CDR2 SVGAGI (reference sequence). Trimming removed 4 bases from V and 3 bases from J, with 9 bases in between. The CDR3 bases are TGTGCCAGCAGTTTACAGGTTAAAGAGACCCAGTACTTC. It specifies CASSLQVKETQYF.

The chain is built from TRBV4-3 and TRBJ2-4; 9 bases are a match to TRBD1. Matching the DNA end better, TRBJ2-7 makes the J call doubtful. The CDR3 length is 17 residues. Germline-derived CDR1 and CDR2 are LGHNA and YSLEER. In DNA form, the CDR3 reads TGCGCCAGCAGCCATCTGGATGGGACAGGGTTGTTTAGCGAGCAGTACTTC. It translates to CASSHLDGTGLFSEQYF.

The chain is built from TRBV3-1 and TRBJ1-6, with D unclear. V lost 2 bases to trimming and J lost 8 bases, with 10 bases between them. Germline-derived CDR1 and CDR2 are LGHDT and YNNKEL (reference sequence). The CDR3 spans 14 residues. The CDR3 DNA reads TGTGCCAGCAGCCAAAAAGGTGCCTATTCACCCCTCCACTTT. As protein: CASSQKGAYSPLHF.

A note on this clonotype: Germline is not matched at one junction end, which may reflect a read error. This chain connects TRBV7-9 to TRBJ2-3; D might be TRBD2 (5 bases). CDR1 is SEHNR, CDR2 FQNEAQ, per germline (reference sequence). This CDR3 contains 15 residues. This CDR3 is CASRLAGGSTDTQYF. The DNA of the CDR3 is TGTGCCAGCAGGTTAGCCGGAGGTAGCACAGATACGCAGTATTTT.

This rearrangement joins TRBV9 to TRBJ2-1; 8 nucleotides agree with TRBD1. Trimming took 4 bases from V and 6 from J; bases not matched to a gene: 12. The CDR3 extends over 16 amino acids. The V gene's germline CDR1 is SGDLS and CDR2 YYNGEE. The CDR3 is CASSTQRTGTFNEQFF. CDR3 DNA sequence: TGTGCCAGCAGCACCCAAAGGACAGGGACCTTCAATGAGCAGTTCTTC.

This clonotype was counted many times. The chain combines TRBV27 with TRBJ2-1; 13 bases are a match to TRBD2. The V segment lost 2 bases and the J segment 0 bases; nucleotides outside the gene matches: 1. Per the germline V gene, CDR1 is MNHEY and CDR2 is SMNVEV (reference sequence). The CDR3 spans 17 residues. For the CDR3, the DNA is TGTGCCAGCAGTTTACGGACTAGCGGGAGCTCCTACAATGAGCAGTTCTTC. This encodes CASSLRTSGSSYNEQFF.

The gene calls are TRBV12-3 or TRBV12-4 and TRBJ1-5; the match to TRBD1 covers 10 bases. The CDR3 sequence is 15 residues long. The ends lost 6 bases at V and 6 bases at J; junction bases unmatched: 8. DNA of the CDR3: TGTGCCAGCAGCTCCGACAGGGGGCGGGCTCAGCCCCAGCATTTT. It encodes CASSSDRGRAQPQHF.

The rearrangement links TRBV5-1 to TRBJ1-4, with a tentative D call TRBD1 (6 bases). Germline loops: CDR1 SGHRS, CDR2 YFSETQ. V lost 3 bases to trimming and J lost 3 bases, with 12 bases between them. The length of the CDR3 is 15 residues. The CDR3 DNA reads as TGCGCCAGCAGCTCCTCCGGGACATCTAATGAAAAACTGTTTTTT. Translating gives CASSSSGTSNEKLFF.